The 14 T cell receptor beta chains below all came from one sample that was sequenced in a study of identifying expanded T cells in peripheral blood. Clones were sequenced by immunoSEQ multiplex PCR, and TCRdb holds only the in-frame ones, with some missing. The sample yields tens of thousands of clones, around 90% seen once. The sequenced material came from blood. The receptors stem from a person between 18 and 70 years old in good health.

The chain uses TRBV30 and TRBJ1-3; D uncertain. The CDR3 contains 13 residues. Between the trimmed V and J ends, which lost 5 bases and 1 base, there was a span of 9 bases. Germline assignment: CDR1 GTSNPN and CDR2 SVGIG (reference sequence). CDR3 loop: CAWRRLSGNTIYF. The CDR3 DNA reads as TGTGCCTGGCGACGGTTATCTGGAAACACCATATATTTT.

This chain uses TRBV19 with TRBJ2-7, with a weak D call TRBD1 (8 bases). This CDR3 is 14 amino acids long. The V end lost 5 bases, the J end lost 4 bases, and 15 bases lay between the germline ends. CDR1 LNHDA and CDR2 SQIVND come from the germline V gene (reference sequence). CDR3 nucleotides: TGTGCCAGTAGTTTACAGGGGGGGAATTACGAGCAGTACTTC. Protein: CASSLQGGNYEQYF. Filled out from reference TRBV19 and TRBJ2-7, the complete variable domain reads DGGITQSPKYLFRKEGQNVTLSCEQNLNHDAMYWYRQDPGQGLRLIYYSQIVNDFQKGDIAEGYSVSREKKESFPLTVTSAQKNPTAFYLCASSLQGGNYEQYFGPGTRLTVT.

This chain links TRBV4-1 with TRBJ1-6; D gene unclear. The CDR3 runs 15 residues. Trimming took off 1 base at V and 7 bases at J, with 11 bases between the two ends. CDR1 and CDR2 from the germline V gene are MGHRA and YSYEKL. The DNA of the CDR3 is TGCGCCAGCAGCCAAGTTTGGCGGTCCAATTCACCCCTCCACTTT. Residues: CASSQVWRSNSPLHF.

The chain has TRBV6-6 and TRBJ1-6; the D is unclear. The CDR3 covers 13 residues. Between the trimmed V and J ends, which lost 2 bases and 10 bases, there was a span of 9 bases. Looked up from germline, CDR1 is MNHNY and CDR2 is SVGAGI (reference sequence). The CDR3, as DNA: TGTGCCAGCAGTTACGGAAGTTCCTCACCCCTCCACTTT. Amino acids: CASSYGSSSPLHF.

As for this clone: The junction departs from the called germline gene at one end, perhaps through a read error. This chain links TRBV5-1 with TRBJ2-7; D unclear. Germline V gives CDR1 SGHRS, CDR2 YFSETQ. The CDR3 has 14 residues. This CDR3 reads CASSPIEATYQQYF. The DNA of the CDR3 is TGCGCCAGCAGCCCCATAGAGGCGACCTACCAGCAGTACTTC.

This chain uses TRBV19 with TRBJ2-1; the D gene could be TRBD1 or TRBD2 (5 bases each). Germline CDR1 is LNHDA and CDR2 is SQIVND (reference sequence). CDR3 size: 15 residues. Deletions cut 1 base from V and 5 bases from J, with 12 bases between. CDR3 sequence (DNA): TGTGCCAGTAGTATAGTACGGGGCGGACACAATGAGCAGTTCTTC. Encoded protein: CASSIVRGGHNEQFF.

This clone was detected once. DNA of the CDR3: TGTGCCAGTAGCGAGGGGGGTAGGACCCATACAAAGACCCAGTACTTC. Its protein is CASSEGGRTHTKTQYF. The V and J genes are TRBV19 and TRBJ2-5, with D possibly called TRBD1 or TRBD2 (6 bases each). V shed 6 bases and J shed 6 bases, with 23 bases lying between them. The CDR3 contains 16 residues. CDR1 and CDR2 (germline): LNHDA, SQIVND (reference sequence).

This clone showed up just once. This sequence joins TRBV19 and TRBJ2-1, with D perhaps matching TRBD1 (6 bases). The CDR3 length is 12 residues. CDR1 LNHDA and CDR2 SQIVND come from the germline V gene (reference sequence). The V end lost 10 bases, the J end lost 4 bases, and 11 bases lay between the germline ends. The CDR3 DNA follows: TGTGCCACATCACAGGGTTACAATGAGCAGTTCTTC. This codes for CATSQGYNEQFF.

This clone has a handful of counts. This chain joins TRBV4-3 and TRBJ1-4, with unresolved D. Trimming cost V 1 base and J 10 bases, with 10 bases left between them. The CDR3 is made up of 13 amino acids. Looked up from germline, CDR1 is LGHNA and CDR2 is YSLEER. The CDR3 region has the DNA TGCGCCAGCAGCCAAGGAGCTGACGGAAAACTGTTTTTT. It translates to CASSQGADGKLFF.

The chain employs TRBV2 and TRBJ1-1; D might be TRBD1 (5 bases). The CDR3 totals 13 residues. From germline, CDR1 is SNHLY and CDR2 FYNNEI. Trimming shortened V by 5 bases and J by 4 bases, and 11 bases separated the two germline ends. DNA of the CDR3: TGTGCCAGCAGTAGCGGGGGGGTCACTGAAGCTTTCTTT. This translates into CASSSGGVTEAFF.

The V call is TRBV6-6, the J call TRBJ1-5; 7 bases are shared with TRBD1. Looked up from germline, CDR1 is MNHNY and CDR2 is SVGAGI (reference sequence). The CDR3 totals 15 residues. Losses at the gene ends were 5 bases for V and 5 bases for J; bases not matched to a gene: 9. The CDR3 DNA reads as TGTGCCAGCAGTATGACAGGGTCGCGCCATCAGCCCCAGCATTTT. It specifies CASSMTGSRHQPQHF.

This rearrangement joins TRBV2 to TRBJ2-5, with 11 positions matching TRBD2. This CDR3 comprises 15 residues. Unmatched junction bases numbered 7, after V lost 10 bases and J lost 0 bases. From germline, CDR1 is SNHLY and CDR2 FYNNEI. The CDR3 spells CATRGTSGYQETQYF. In nucleotides, the CDR3 is TGTGCCACTCGAGGGACTAGCGGCTACCAAGAGACCCAGTACTTC.

The V and J genes are TRBV27 and TRBJ1-5; D is perhaps TRBD1 (5 bases). CDR3 length equals 12 residues. Looked up from germline, CDR1 is MNHEY and CDR2 is SMNVEV (reference sequence). Trimming left V 5 bases short and J 9 bases short, with 11 bases between. The CDR3 bases are TGTGCCAGCAGTCCGACGGGGGGGCCCCAGCATTTT. As protein: CASSPTGGPQHF.

V is TRBV6-5 and J is TRBJ2-1; D is tentatively TRBD1 or TRBD2 (6 bases each). The CDR3 has 13 residues. Germline CDR1 MNHEY, CDR2 SVGAGI. V lost 8 bases to trimming and J lost 5 bases, with 13 bases between them. CDR3 protein: CASQWGADNEQFF. The CDR3 nucleotides read TGTGCCAGCCAATGGGGGGCCGACAATGAGCAGTTCTTC.